This record concerns one T cell receptor (beta chain) sequence. This CDR3 has 13 amino acids. The V end was cut by 3 bases, the J end by 3 bases, with 8 bases between. Germline CDR1 and CDR2: LNHDA and SQIVND (reference sequence). The method was immunoSEQ multiplex PCR; TCRdb's version includes in-frame clones alone and lacks a portion of them. The sample contains some 47,000 clones, about 87% of which appear only once. The data are from a study of T cell changes during pregnancy in multiple sclerosis. The genes are TRBV19 and TRBJ1-2; D gene unclear. The material was peripheral blood, obtained in the first trimester of pregnancy. This sequence was found in a female donor with multiple sclerosis, enrolled in a pregnancy study. The CDR3 DNA sequence: TGTGCCAGTAGTATGAGCGCTTACTATGGCTACACCTTC. Translated, it gives CASSMSAYYGYTF.